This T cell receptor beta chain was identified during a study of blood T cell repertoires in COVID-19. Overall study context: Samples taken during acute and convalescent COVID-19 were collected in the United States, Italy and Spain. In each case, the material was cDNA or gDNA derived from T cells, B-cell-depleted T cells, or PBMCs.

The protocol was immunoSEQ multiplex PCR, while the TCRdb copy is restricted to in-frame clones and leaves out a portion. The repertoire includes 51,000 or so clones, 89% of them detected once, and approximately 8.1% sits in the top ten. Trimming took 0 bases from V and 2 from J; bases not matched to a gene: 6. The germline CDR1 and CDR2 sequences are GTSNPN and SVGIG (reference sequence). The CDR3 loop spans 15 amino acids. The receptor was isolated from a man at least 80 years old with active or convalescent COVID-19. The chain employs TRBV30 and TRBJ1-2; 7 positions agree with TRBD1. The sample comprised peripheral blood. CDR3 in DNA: TGTGCCTGGAGTGTACCTGGACAGGCCAACTATGGCTACACCTTC. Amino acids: CAWSVPGQANYGYTF.